This TCR beta chain was identified in a study of post-analysis software for immune sequencing data. Study overall: Relapsing-remitting, secondary progressive and progressive-relapsing multiple sclerosis courses were included.

Study-wide results and limits: Significantly lower normalized Chao1 diversity was found in patients with multiple sclerosis relative to controls. Patients showed TRBV5-6, TRBV5-1 and TRBV20-1 among roughly five TRBV segments more frequent than in controls.

Tagging with unique molecular identifiers was a feature of the TCR beta cDNA libraries. TCRdb re-derived calls from the PCR reads in MiXCR, one entry per CDR3 protein. The sample has about 820,000 distinct CDR3 sequences, about 53% seen once; the top ten hold roughly 4.4%. Germline loops: CDR1 SGHRS, CDR2 YFSETQ. The CDR3 runs 14 residues. Trimming at V came to 4 bases and at J to 3 bases, leaving 4 bases not matched to a gene. The sample holds a few counts of this clonotype. Its antigen is not identified. The source material was blood. This TCR was recovered from a girl aged 10 to 17 with multiple sclerosis. The rearrangement uses TRBV5-1 and TRBJ2-5, with TRBD1 matching over 9 bases. CDR3: CASSPGDREETQYF. In nucleotides, the CDR3 is TGCGCCAGCAGCCCCGGGGACAGGGAAGAGACCCAGTACTTC.